This is a list of T cell receptor beta chains from one sample in a study of T cells expressing NK-cell markers. TCRdb re-called the 5' RACE reads; one entry per CDR3 protein, DNA not given. This listing includes roughly 430,000 distinct CDR3 sequences. Sequences were obtained from blood T cells: a sorted CD56 or NKG2C T cell subset, CD4+ or CD8+ T cells, or bulk PBMC T cells (not recorded which). These receptors originate from a woman aged 18-70 years in good health. Each CDR3 is given with its conserved first and last residue.

J gene	V gene	CDR3 protein
TRBJ2-7	TRBV9	CASSGQGNAYEQYF
TRBJ1-1	TRBV12-3/TRBV12-4	CASSSSTGITEAFF
TRBJ2-1	TRBV18	CASSPNTGDRNEQFF
TRBJ2-3	TRBV5-4	CASRGDRGTDTQYF
TRBJ2-3	TRBV7-9	CASSPETSTDTQYF
TRBJ2-4	TRBV20-1	CSARTQGQAKNIQYF
TRBJ1-1	TRBV7-3	CASSPSQGEAFF
TRBJ1-5	TRBV20-1	CSARAWGQGGNQPQHF
TRBJ1-2	TRBV20-1	CSASDGAGDGYTF
TRBJ2-7	TRBV28	CASSPPWVDSQQYF
TRBJ2-5	TRBV6-1	CASSPAGDSQETQYF
TRBJ2-3	TRBV15	CATSGPLGGGGYTQYF
TRBJ2-4	TRBV20-1	CSARSGQGINIQYF
TRBJ2-1	TRBV12-3/TRBV12-4	CASTLGQGGGNEQFF
TRBJ2-3	TRBV3-1	CASSRGGIDTQYF
TRBJ2-3	TRBV29-1	CSAESTDTQYF
TRBJ2-7	TRBV12-3/TRBV12-4	CASSLSGGTYEQYF
TRBJ2-7	TRBV7-2	CASSTRTPYEQYF
TRBJ2-1	TRBV18	CASSPQGGLNTYNEQFF
TRBJ2-1	TRBV28	CASSLRGYEQFF
TRBJ1-2	TRBV29-1	CSVPFGDGYTF
TRBJ2-2	TRBV10-2	CASSVSGGNTGELFF
TRBJ2-4	TRBV18	CASSASGRDTKNIQYF
TRBJ1-1	TRBV12-3/TRBV12-4	CASRAHRGEGVLAEAFF
TRBJ2-1	TRBV4-2	CASSQDLGREQFF
TRBJ2-7	TRBV29-1	CSVGKPSYEQYF
TRBJ1-1	TRBV18	CASSRGEATEAFF
TRBJ1-2	TRBV20-1	CSAREGRTANYGYTF
TRBJ2-3	TRBV4-3	CASSQAGTSDHTDTQYF
TRBJ2-3	TRBV3-1	CASRTGRGDTQYF
TRBJ2-3	TRBV24-1	CATRGTSGDGPDTQYF
TRBJ2-2	TRBV6-5	CASSYSQTTGELFF
TRBJ2-7	TRBV19	CASSSSKLYEQYF
TRBJ1-2	TRBV7-9	CASSFSQEHGYTF
TRBJ2-7	TRBV20-1	CSARALLTGDTYEQYF
TRBJ1-6	TRBV15	CATSSGPLNSPLHF
TRBJ2-7	TRBV12-3/TRBV12-4	CASSSGQGGQYYEQYF
TRBJ1-1	TRBV11-2	CASSLSGTGVIGTEAFF
TRBJ2-5	TRBV7-6	CASSLEIGTTQETQYF
TRBJ1-4	TRBV19	CASSRRTREKLFF
TRBJ2-1	TRBV10-3	CAISIGNEQFF
TRBJ2-6	TRBV19	CASRAGAGSGANVLTF
TRBJ1-4	TRBV13	CASSLRARGEKLFF
TRBJ2-3	TRBV12-3/TRBV12-4	CASSRTIAGGRDTQYF
TRBJ2-3	TRBV5-1	CASSFGSPTSTDTQYF
TRBJ2-1	TRBV5-1	CASSLSLGAGGSENEQFF
TRBJ2-3	TRBV7-9	CASSFPGSDTQYF
TRBJ2-1	TRBV20-1	CSAGGGQGPNEQFF
TRBJ1-2	TRBV25-1	CASSELGQGNGYTF
TRBJ2-7	TRBV7-9	CASSPSGSEQYF
TRBJ2-2	TRBV20-1	CSAPPGGINTGELFF
TRBJ2-7	TRBV9	CASSVGHEQYF
TRBJ2-7	TRBV11-2	CASSLVVAGAWGYEQYF